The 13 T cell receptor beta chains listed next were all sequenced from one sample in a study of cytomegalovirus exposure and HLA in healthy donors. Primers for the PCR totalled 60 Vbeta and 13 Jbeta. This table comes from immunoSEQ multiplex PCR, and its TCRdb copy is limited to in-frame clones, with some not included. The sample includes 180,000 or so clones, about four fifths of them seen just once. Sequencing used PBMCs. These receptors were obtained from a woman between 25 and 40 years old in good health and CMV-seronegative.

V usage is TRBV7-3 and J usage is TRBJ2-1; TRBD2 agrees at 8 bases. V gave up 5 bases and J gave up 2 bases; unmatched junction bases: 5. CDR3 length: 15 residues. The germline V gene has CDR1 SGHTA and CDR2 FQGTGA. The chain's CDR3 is CASSPQAGAYNEQFF. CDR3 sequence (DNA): TGTGCCAGCAGCCCTCAAGCGGGGGCCTACAATGAGCAGTTCTTC.

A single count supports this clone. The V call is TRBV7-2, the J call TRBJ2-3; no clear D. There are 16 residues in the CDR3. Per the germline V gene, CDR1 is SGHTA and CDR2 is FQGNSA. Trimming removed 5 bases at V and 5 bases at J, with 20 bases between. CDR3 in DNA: TGTGCCAGCAGCCAAAATAGTCCTGCCACGGGAGATACGCAGTATTTT. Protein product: CASSQNSPATGDTQYF.

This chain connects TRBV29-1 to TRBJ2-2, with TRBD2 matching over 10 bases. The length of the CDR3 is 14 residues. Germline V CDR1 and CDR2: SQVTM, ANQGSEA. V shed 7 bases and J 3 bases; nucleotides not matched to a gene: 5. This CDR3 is CSGKRGGHTGELFF. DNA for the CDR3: TGCAGCGGGAAGCGGGGGGGCCACACCGGGGAGCTGTTTTTT.

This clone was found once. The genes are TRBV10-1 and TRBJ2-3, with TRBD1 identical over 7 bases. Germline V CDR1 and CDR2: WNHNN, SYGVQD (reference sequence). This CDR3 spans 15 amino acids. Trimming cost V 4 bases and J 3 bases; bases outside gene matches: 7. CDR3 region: CASSGGTASTDTQYF. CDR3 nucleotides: TGCGCCAGCAGTGGAGGGACAGCGAGTACAGATACGCAGTATTTT.

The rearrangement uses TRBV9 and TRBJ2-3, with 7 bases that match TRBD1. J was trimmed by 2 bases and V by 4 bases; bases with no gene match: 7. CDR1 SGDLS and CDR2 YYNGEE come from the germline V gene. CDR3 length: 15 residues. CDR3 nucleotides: TGTGCCAGCAGCTGGACCACAGGGGACACAGATACGCAGTATTTT. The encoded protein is CASSWTTGDTDTQYF.

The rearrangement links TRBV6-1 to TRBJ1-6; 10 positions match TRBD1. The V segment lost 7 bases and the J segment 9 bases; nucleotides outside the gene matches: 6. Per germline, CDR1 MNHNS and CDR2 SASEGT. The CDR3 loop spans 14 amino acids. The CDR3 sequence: CASTPDRGSSPLHF. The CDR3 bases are TGTGCCAGCACCCCGGACAGGGGGAGTTCACCCCTCCACTTT.

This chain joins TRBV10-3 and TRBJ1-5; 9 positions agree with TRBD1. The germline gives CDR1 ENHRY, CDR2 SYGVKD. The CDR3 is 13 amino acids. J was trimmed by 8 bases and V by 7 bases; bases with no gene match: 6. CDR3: CAIKGQGFEPQHF. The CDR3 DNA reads TGTGCCATCAAGGGACAGGGCTTTGAGCCCCAGCATTTT.

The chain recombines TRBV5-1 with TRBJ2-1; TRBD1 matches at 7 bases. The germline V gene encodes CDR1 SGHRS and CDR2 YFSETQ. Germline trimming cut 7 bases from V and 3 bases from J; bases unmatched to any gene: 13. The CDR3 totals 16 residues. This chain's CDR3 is CASGPRQGVFYNEQFF. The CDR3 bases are TGCGCCAGCGGTCCTCGACAGGGCGTATTCTACAATGAGCAGTTCTTC.

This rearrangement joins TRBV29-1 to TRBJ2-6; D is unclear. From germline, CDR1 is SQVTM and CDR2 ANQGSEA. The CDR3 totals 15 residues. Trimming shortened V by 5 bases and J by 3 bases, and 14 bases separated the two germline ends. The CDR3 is CSVTLKEFGANVLTF. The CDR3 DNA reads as TGCAGCGTTACCTTAAAAGAGTTTGGGGCCAACGTCCTGACTTTC.

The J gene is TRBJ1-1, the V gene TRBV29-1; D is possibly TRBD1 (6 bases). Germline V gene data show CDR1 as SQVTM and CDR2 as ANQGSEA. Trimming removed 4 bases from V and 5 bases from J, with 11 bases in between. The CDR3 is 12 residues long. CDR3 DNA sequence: TGCAGCGTTGCGACAGGAAGGACTGAAGCTTTCTTT. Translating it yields CSVATGRTEAFF.

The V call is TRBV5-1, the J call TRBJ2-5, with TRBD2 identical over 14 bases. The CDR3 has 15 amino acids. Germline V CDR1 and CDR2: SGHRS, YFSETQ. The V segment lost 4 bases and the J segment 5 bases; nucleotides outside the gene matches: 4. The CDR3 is CASSPGLAGVETQYF. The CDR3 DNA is TGCGCCAGCAGCCCGGGACTAGCGGGGGTGGAGACCCAGTACTTC.

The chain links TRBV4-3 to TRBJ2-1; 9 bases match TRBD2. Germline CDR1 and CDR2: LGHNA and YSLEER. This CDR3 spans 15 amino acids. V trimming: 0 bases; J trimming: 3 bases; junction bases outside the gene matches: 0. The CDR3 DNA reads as TGCGCCAGCAGCCAAGAGCGGGGGGGCTACAATGAGCAGTTCTTC. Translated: CASSQERGGYNEQFF.

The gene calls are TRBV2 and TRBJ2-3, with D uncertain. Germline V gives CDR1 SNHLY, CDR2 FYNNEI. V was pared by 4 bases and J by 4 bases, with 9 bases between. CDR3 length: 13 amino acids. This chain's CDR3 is CASSVFPPDTQYF. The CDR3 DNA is TGTGCCAGCAGTGTATTTCCCCCAGATACGCAGTATTTT.